Listed here are 10 T cell receptor beta chains from one sample, sequenced in a study of vaccination effects on CD4 cells after COVID-19. Sequencing in the ViraFEST assay came after antigen-specific CD4+ T cells had been expanded with viral peptide pools, which were used to stimulate PBMC. Isolation of CD4+ T cells took place after approximately 10 days of culture. TCRdb's copy holds only in-frame clones and misses some; the assay was immunoSEQ multiplex PCR. The sample lists around 31,000 clones; approximately 68% were seen once. The antigens for these receptors are not known. Specimen: CD4+ T cells from PBMCs cultured with HCoV-229E spike peptides, collected before COVID-19 vaccination. All receptors derive from a human donor who received a COVID-19 vaccine.

The chain couples TRBV5-6 to TRBJ1-1; possible D gene TRBD1, 6 bases. Trimming removed 4 bases at V and 0 bases at J, with 22 bases between. Germline V lookup: CDR1 SGHDT, CDR2 YYEEEE. This CDR3 spans 18 amino acids. CDR3 sequence reads: CASSPRWAGVGLNTEAFF. The CDR3 DNA sequence: TGTGCCAGCAGCCCCCGGTGGGCAGGGGTCGGGCTGAACACTGAAGCTTTCTTT.

The V gene is TRBV5-4, the J gene TRBJ2-5; 12 bases align to TRBD2. The CDR3 extends over 17 amino acids. The trim removed 4 bases at V and 6 bases at J, leaving 13 bases unmatched. Germline V gene data show CDR1 as SGHNT and CDR2 as YYREEE (reference sequence). The CDR3 loop is CASSTGSGTSGWKTQYF. CDR3 nucleotides: TGTGCCAGCAGCACAGGGTCCGGGACTAGCGGGTGGAAGACCCAGTACTTC.

This sequence joins TRBV27 and TRBJ2-7; D possibly matches TRBD1 or TRBD2 (5 bases each). Trimming cost V 0 bases and J 3 bases, with 21 bases left between them. The V gene's germline CDR1 is MNHEY and CDR2 SMNVEV (reference sequence). The CDR3 length is 18 residues. The chain's CDR3 is CASSLSPPTALRGYEQYF. CDR3 sequence (DNA): TGTGCCAGCAGTTTATCCCCTCCGACAGCTTTGAGGGGCTACGAGCAGTACTTC.

The chain is built from TRBV30 and TRBJ2-3, with 7 bases that match TRBD2. V lost 7 bases to trimming and J lost 4 bases; unmatched junction nucleotides: 8. CDR1 GTSNPN and CDR2 SVGIG come from the germline V gene (reference sequence). This CDR3 is 13 amino acids long. The CDR3: CASRLAGADTQYF. The DNA for the CDR3 is TGTGCCTCCCGTCTCGCGGGAGCAGATACGCAGTATTTT.

This clone has a handful of counts. This chain links TRBV24-1 with TRBJ2-2, with D hard to call. Deletions cut 4 bases from V and 4 bases from J, with 9 bases between. The CDR3 is 14 amino acids. Germline CDR1 is KGHDR and CDR2 is SFDVKD. The CDR3, as DNA: TGTGCCACCAGTGACCCTGGCCGCACCGGGGAGCTGTTTTTT. It yields the protein CATSDPGRTGELFF.

The chain has TRBV6-4 and TRBJ2-5, with D uncertain. Trimming stripped 7 bases from V and 3 bases from J, with 21 bases between. Germline V gene data show CDR1 as MRHNA and CDR2 as SNTAGT. CDR3 length equals 16 residues. Written as DNA, the CDR3 is TGTGCCAGCACCCCAACAGCCCCCCCTCGGGAAGAGACCCAGTACTTC. It yields the protein CASTPTAPPREETQYF.

V and J are TRBV6-5 and TRBJ1-6, with TRBD1 as a possible D gene (6 bases). There are 12 residues in the CDR3. V lost 10 bases, J lost 7 bases, and 11 bases lay in between. Germline V gene sequence: CDR1 MNHEY, CDR2 SVGAGI. In DNA, the CDR3 is TGTGCCACCCTAGGGGGGAATTCACCCCTCCACTTT. Residues: CATLGGNSPLHF.

The chain couples TRBV19 to TRBJ2-6; 8 bases match TRBD1. CDR1 LNHDA and CDR2 SQIVND come from the germline V gene (reference sequence). The J segment lost 0 bases and the V segment lost 5 bases, leaving 6 bases of the junction unmatched. The CDR3 runs to 17 residues. The CDR3 spells CASSQGTGPSGANVLTF. The CDR3 coding sequence is TGTGCCAGTAGTCAGGGGACAGGCCCCTCTGGGGCCAACGTCCTGACTTTC.

The J gene is TRBJ2-7, the V gene TRBV7-8; 9 bases are a match to TRBD1. J gave up 2 bases and V 5 bases, and 10 bases lay outside the gene matches. Per the germline V gene, CDR1 is SGHVS and CDR2 is FQNEAQ. The CDR3 totals 16 residues. The CDR3 protein is CASSGRGQGPTYEQYF. CDR3 nucleotides: TGTGCCAGCAGCGGGAGAGGACAGGGGCCTACCTACGAGCAGTACTTC.

This clone was found a few times. The genes are TRBV27 and TRBJ2-3; possibly TRBD2 for D (5 bases). There are 14 residues in the CDR3. The V and J ends lost 5 bases and 4 bases respectively, with 13 bases between them. The germline V gene encodes CDR1 MNHEY and CDR2 SMNVEV (reference sequence). CDR3 coding DNA: TGTGCCAGCAGTCCTCGACTATTTCCAGATACGCAGTATTTT. Amino acids: CASSPRLFPDTQYF.